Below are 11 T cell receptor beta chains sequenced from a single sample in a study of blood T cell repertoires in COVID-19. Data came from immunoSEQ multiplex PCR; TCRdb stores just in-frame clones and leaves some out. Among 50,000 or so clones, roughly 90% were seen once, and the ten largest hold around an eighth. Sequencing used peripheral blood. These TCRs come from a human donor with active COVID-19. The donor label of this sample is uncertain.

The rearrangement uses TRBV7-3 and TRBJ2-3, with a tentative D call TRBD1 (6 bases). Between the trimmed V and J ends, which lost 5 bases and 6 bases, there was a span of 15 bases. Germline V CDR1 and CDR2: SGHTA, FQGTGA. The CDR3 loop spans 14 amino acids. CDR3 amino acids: CASSPEGVVDTQYF. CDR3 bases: TGTGCCAGCAGCCCAGAGGGGGTCGTGGATACGCAGTATTTT.

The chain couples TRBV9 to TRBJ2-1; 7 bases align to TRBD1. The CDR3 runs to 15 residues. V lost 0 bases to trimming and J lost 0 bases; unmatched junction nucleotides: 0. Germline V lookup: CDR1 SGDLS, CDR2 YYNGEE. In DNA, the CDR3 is TGTGCCAGCAGCGTAGACAGGGGCTCCTACAATGAGCAGTTCTTC. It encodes CASSVDRGSYNEQFF.

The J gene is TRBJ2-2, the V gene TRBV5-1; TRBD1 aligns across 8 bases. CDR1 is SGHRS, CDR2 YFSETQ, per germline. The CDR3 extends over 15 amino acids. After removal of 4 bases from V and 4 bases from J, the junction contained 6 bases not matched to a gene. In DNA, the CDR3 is TGCGCCAGCAGCCGAGGACAGGGTAGCACCGGGGAGCTGTTTTTT. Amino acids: CASSRGQGSTGELFF. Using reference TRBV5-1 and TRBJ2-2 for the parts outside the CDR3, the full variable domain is KAGVTQTPRYLIKTRGQQVTLSCSPISGHRSVSWYQQTPGQGLQFLFEYFSETQRNKGNFPGRFSGRQFSNSRSEMNVSTLELGDSALYLCASSRGQGSTGELFFGEGSRLTVL.

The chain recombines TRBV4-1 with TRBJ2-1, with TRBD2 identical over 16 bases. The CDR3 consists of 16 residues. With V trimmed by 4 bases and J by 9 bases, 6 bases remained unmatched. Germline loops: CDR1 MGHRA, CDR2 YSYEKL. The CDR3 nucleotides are TGCGCCAGCAGCCCCGAGGGACTAGCGGGAGGGGGTGAGCAGTTCTTC. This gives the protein CASSPEGLAGGGEQFF.

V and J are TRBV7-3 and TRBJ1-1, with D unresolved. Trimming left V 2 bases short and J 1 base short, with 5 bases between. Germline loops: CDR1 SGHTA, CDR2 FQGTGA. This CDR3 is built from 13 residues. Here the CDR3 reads CASSLARNTEAFF. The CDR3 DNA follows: TGTGCCAGCAGCTTAGCGAGGAACACTGAAGCTTTCTTT.

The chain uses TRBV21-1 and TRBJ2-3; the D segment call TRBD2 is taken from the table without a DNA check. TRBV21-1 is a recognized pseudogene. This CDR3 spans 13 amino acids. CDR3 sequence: CASSRTRVDTQYF. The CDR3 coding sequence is TGTGCCAGCAGCCGGACTCGGGTAGATACGCAGTATTTT.

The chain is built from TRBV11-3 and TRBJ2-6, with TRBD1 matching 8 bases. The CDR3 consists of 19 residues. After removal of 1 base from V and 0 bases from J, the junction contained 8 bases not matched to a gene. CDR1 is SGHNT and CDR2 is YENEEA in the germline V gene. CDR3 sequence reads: CASSLGSDRAGSGANVLTF. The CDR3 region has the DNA TGTGCCAGCAGCTTAGGTTCGGACAGGGCTGGCTCTGGGGCCAACGTCCTGACTTTC.

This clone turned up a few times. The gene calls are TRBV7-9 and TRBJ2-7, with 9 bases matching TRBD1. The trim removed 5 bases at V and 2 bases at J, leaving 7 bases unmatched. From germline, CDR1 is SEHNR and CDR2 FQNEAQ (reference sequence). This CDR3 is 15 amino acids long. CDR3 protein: CASSHTGTGPYEQYF. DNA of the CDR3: TGTGCCAGCAGCCACACCGGGACAGGGCCCTACGAGCAGTACTTC.

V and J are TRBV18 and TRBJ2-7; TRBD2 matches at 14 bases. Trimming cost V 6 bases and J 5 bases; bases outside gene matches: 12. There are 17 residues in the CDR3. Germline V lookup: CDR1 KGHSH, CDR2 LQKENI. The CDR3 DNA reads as TGTGCCAGCTCGCAGGGACTAGCGGGGGCCTCAGGCGACGAGCAGTACTTC. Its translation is CASSQGLAGASGDEQYF. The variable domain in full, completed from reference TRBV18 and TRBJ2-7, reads NAGVMQNPRHLVRRRGQEARLRCSPMKGHSHVYWYRQLPEEGLKFMVYLQKENIIDESGMPKERFSAEFPKEGPSILRIQQVVRGDSAAYFCASSQGLAGASGDEQYFGPGTRLTVT.

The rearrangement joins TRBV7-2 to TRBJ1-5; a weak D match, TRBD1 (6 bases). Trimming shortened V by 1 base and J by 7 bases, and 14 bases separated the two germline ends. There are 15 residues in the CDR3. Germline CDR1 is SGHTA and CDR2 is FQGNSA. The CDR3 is CASSLGGQGQQPQHF. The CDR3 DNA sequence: TGTGCCAGCAGCTTAGGGGGGCAGGGGCAACAGCCCCAGCATTTT.

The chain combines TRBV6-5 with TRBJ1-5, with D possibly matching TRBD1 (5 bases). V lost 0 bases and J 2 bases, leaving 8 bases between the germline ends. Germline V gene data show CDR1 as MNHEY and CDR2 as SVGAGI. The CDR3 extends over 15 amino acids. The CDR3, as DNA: TGTGCCAGCAGTTACTCGTGGGGGGGCAATCAGCCCCAGCATTTT. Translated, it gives CASSYSWGGNQPQHF.